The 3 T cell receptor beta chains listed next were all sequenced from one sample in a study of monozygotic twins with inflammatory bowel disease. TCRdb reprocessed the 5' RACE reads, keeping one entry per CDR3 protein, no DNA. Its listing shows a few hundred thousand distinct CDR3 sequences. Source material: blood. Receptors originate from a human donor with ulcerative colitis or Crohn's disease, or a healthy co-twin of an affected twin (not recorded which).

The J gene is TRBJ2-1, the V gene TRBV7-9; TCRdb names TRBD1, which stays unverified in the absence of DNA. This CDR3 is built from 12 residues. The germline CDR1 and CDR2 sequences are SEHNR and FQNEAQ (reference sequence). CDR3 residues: CASSHDSDEQFF.

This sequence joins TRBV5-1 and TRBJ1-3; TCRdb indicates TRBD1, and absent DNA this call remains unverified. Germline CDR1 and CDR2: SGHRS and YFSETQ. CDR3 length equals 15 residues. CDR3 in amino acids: CASSPSQGAGNTIYF.

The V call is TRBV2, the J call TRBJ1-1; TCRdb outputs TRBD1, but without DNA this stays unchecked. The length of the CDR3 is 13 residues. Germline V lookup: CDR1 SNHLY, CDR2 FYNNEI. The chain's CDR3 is CASHNRGLTEAFF.